The 24 T cell receptor beta chains given below trace back to one sample, sequenced in a study of cytomegalovirus exposure and HLA in healthy donors. PCR employed 60 Vbeta and 13 Jbeta primers. TCRdb's table, derived via immunoSEQ multiplex PCR, lists solely in-frame clones and lacks some. The data hold under 200,000 clones, with 60% to 80% observed a single time. Sequencing was done on a sample of PBMCs. The receptors stem from a man aged 55-75 years in good health and CMV-seronegative.

A note on this clone: The junction shows a germline mismatch at one end, possibly a read error. The chain combines TRBV13 with TRBJ1-4; 7 bases fit TRBD1. From germline, CDR1 is PRHDT and CDR2 FYEKMQ (reference sequence). CDR3 size: 15 residues. In DNA form, the CDR3 reads TGTGCCAGCAGCATAGGGGGCCCAACTAATGAAAAACTGTTTTTT. Amino acids: CASSIGGPTNEKLFF.

V and J are TRBV4-2 and TRBJ2-5; a possible D gene is TRBD1 (6 bases). Germline V gene sequence: CDR1 LGHNA, CDR2 YNFKEQ. V lost 0 bases and J 5 bases, leaving 22 bases between the germline ends. This CDR3 has 18 amino acids. The CDR3 nucleotides read TGTGCCAGCAGCCAAGATTCTACAGGACAGACTTTGAGCGAGACCCAGTACTTC. Amino acid sequence: CASSQDSTGQTLSETQYF.

The chain joins TRBV28 to TRBJ1-1, with D possibly being TRBD1 (5 bases). Looked up from germline, CDR1 is MDHEN and CDR2 is SYDVKM. The CDR3 covers 14 residues. V dropped 5 bases and J dropped 6 bases, with 16 bases sitting between them. In DNA, the CDR3 is TGTGCCAGCAGTCGCAGAGTTAAGGGGTCTGAAGCTTTCTTT. Translated: CASSRRVKGSEAFF. Drawing the rest from reference TRBV28 and TRBJ1-1, the complete variable domain is DVKVTQSSRYLVKRTGEKVFLECVQDMDHENMFWYRQDPGLGLRLIYFSYDVKMKEKGDIPEGYSVSREKKERFSLILESASTNQTSMYLCASSRRVKGSEAFFGQGTRLTVV.

The V call is TRBV4-2, the J call TRBJ1-5; perhaps TRBD1 as D (5 bases). Germline loops: CDR1 LGHNA, CDR2 YNFKEQ. The CDR3 totals 14 residues. The V and J ends lost 2 bases and 4 bases respectively, with 9 bases between them. As DNA, the CDR3 is TGTGCCAGCAGCCAACCAGGGCGGAATCAGCCCCAGCATTTT. Amino acids: CASSQPGRNQPQHF.

The genes are TRBV25-1 and TRBJ1-3; tentative D call: TRBD1 (6 bases). The germline gives CDR1 MGHDK, CDR2 SYGVNS. This CDR3 has 13 residues. V dropped 7 bases and J dropped 4 bases, with 11 bases sitting between them. As DNA, the CDR3 is TGTGCCAGCACAAGGACAGCAGGAAACACCATATATTTT. It codes for CASTRTAGNTIYF.

This chain links TRBV7-9 with TRBJ2-7; D might be TRBD1 (6 bases). CDR1 and CDR2 from the germline V gene are SEHNR and FQNEAQ (reference sequence). Trimming left V 5 bases short and J 3 bases short, with 8 bases between. The CDR3 is 12 residues long. This chain's CDR3 is CASSTGSYEQYF. The CDR3 region has the DNA TGTGCCAGCAGCACAGGGAGCTACGAGCAGTACTTC.

The chain combines TRBV2 with TRBJ1-6; 8 nucleotides match TRBD1. The CDR3 consists of 16 residues. CDR1 is SNHLY, CDR2 FYNNEI, per germline. Unmatched junction bases numbered 6, after V lost 1 base and J lost 7 bases. The CDR3 loop is CASSEGGRDRNSPLHF. The DNA of the CDR3 is TGTGCCAGCAGTGAAGGTGGTCGGGACAGGAATTCACCCCTCCACTTT.

The chain carries TRBV29-1 and TRBJ1-2; D gene ambiguous. The CDR3 has 13 amino acids. CDR1 is SQVTM and CDR2 is ANQGSEA in the germline V gene. Trimming cost V 8 bases and J 0 bases, with 13 bases left between them. CDR3 protein: CSTNSGANYGYTF. In DNA, the CDR3 is TGCAGCACGAACAGCGGAGCTAACTATGGCTACACCTTC. Together with reference TRBV29-1 and TRBJ1-2, the CDR3 gives the full variable domain: SAVISQKPSRDICQRGTSLTIQCQVDSQVTMMFWYRQQPGQSLTLIATANQGSEATYESGFVIDKFPISRPNLTFSTLTVSNMSPEDSSIYLCSTNSGANYGYTFGSGTRLTVV.

This clone was detected once. The chain carries TRBV2 and TRBJ1-5; no reliable D call. The CDR3 loop spans 11 amino acids. CDR1 and CDR2 from the germline V gene are SNHLY and FYNNEI. The V gene lost 3 bases and the J gene lost 9 bases, with 6 bases spanning the gap. The DNA of the CDR3 is TGTGCCAGCAGTGAGGCTGGGCCCCAGCATTTT. Amino acid sequence: CASSEAGPQHF. The full variable domain, in which reference TRBV2 and TRBJ1-5 provide the parts outside the CDR3, is EPEVTQTPSHQVTQMGQEVILRCVPISNHLYFYWYRQILGQKVEFLVSFYNNEISEKSEIFDDQFSVERPDGSNFTLKIRSTKLEDSAMYFCASSEAGPQHFGDGTRLSIL.

The chain couples TRBV5-1 to TRBJ1-1; D perhaps matches TRBD1 (6 bases). Per germline, CDR1 SGHRS and CDR2 YFSETQ. CDR3 size: 13 residues. V dropped 8 bases and J dropped 8 bases, with 19 bases sitting between them. CDR3 coding DNA: TGCGCCAGTCTTCGGACGGGGGGCACAGAAGCTTTCTTT. It is translated as CASLRTGGTEAFF.

The chain is built from TRBV5-1 and TRBJ1-4; TRBD1 is a possible D gene (5 bases). The length of the CDR3 is 16 residues. CDR1 and CDR2 from the germline V gene are SGHRS and YFSETQ. With 1 base removed from V and 2 bases from J, the gap between germline ends came to 12 bases. CDR3 in amino acids: CASSLLGRGTNEKLFF. The CDR3 DNA sequence: TGCGCCAGCAGCTTGCTGGGGCGGGGGACTAATGAAAAACTGTTTTTT. Looking up the rest from reference TRBV5-1 and TRBJ1-4 gives the full variable domain: KAGVTQTPRYLIKTRGQQVTLSCSPISGHRSVSWYQQTPGQGLQFLFEYFSETQRNKGNFPGRFSGRQFSNSRSEMNVSTLELGDSALYLCASSLLGRGTNEKLFFGSGTQLSVL.

This clone came up a few times. This chain links TRBV4-3 with TRBJ1-5; D ambiguous. The ends were cut back, 0 bases at V and 9 bases at J, with 12 bases in the middle. Per the germline V gene, CDR1 is LGHNA and CDR2 is YSLEER. The CDR3 has 14 residues. The CDR3 DNA is TGCGCCAGCAGCCAAGATACGTCTCGGTGGCCCCAGCATTTT. This translates into CASSQDTSRWPQHF.

To note about this clone: This sample also contains other DNA sequences that code for the same CDR3. V usage is TRBV7-9 and J usage is TRBJ1-4; TRBD1 agrees at 9 bases. This CDR3 region has 14 residues. The germline V gene has CDR1 SEHNR and CDR2 FQNEAQ (reference sequence). J gave up 5 bases and V 5 bases, and 3 bases lay outside the gene matches. Written as DNA, the CDR3 is TGTGCCAGCAGCCTGGGGACAGGGAATGAAAAACTGTTTTTT. Translation: CASSLGTGNEKLFF.

J is TRBJ1-2 and V is TRBV7-9; D gene ambiguous. The CDR3 extends over 14 amino acids. The ends were cut back, 5 bases at V and 0 bases at J, with 10 bases in the middle. Germline V gene sequence: CDR1 SEHNR, CDR2 FQNEAQ (reference sequence). The CDR3 protein is CASSPESTNYGYTF. As DNA, the CDR3 is TGTGCCAGCAGCCCAGAATCCACTAACTATGGCTACACCTTC.

CDR3 sequence: CATSRVVGRGGGELFF. The CDR3 DNA follows: TGTGCCACCAGCAGAGTTGTTGGGAGGGGAGGCGGGGAGCTGTTTTTT. The chain is built from TRBV15 and TRBJ2-2, with 7 bases matching TRBD2. CDR3 length: 16 residues. The V gene's germline CDR1 is LNHNV and CDR2 YYDKDF (reference sequence). The J segment lost 7 bases and the V segment lost 1 base, leaving 9 bases of the junction unmatched.

This chain links TRBV10-3 with TRBJ2-3; TRBD2 matches 10 bases. This CDR3 spans 18 amino acids. J lost 5 bases, V lost 2 bases, and 13 bases had no gene match. The germline CDR1 and CDR2 sequences are ENHRY and SYGVKD. CDR3 sequence: CAISERGGLAEMGDTQYF. The CDR3 DNA reads as TGTGCCATCAGTGAGAGGGGCGGACTAGCGGAAATGGGAGATACGCAGTATTTT.

This chain links TRBV7-2 with TRBJ1-2; D not certain. V was cut by 1 base and J by 5 bases, with 8 bases left in between. The CDR3 is made up of 13 amino acids. CDR1 and CDR2 (germline): SGHTA, FQGNSA. CDR3 nucleotide sequence: TGTGCCAGCAGCTTAGGACATGAGTATGGCTACACCTTC. This gives the protein CASSLGHEYGYTF. Supplemented by reference TRBV7-2 and TRBJ1-2, the full variable domain reads GAGVSQSPSNKVTEKGKDVELRCDPISGHTALYWYRQSLGQGLEFLIYFQGNSAPDKSGLPSDRFSAERTGGSVSTLTIQRTQQEDSAVYLCASSLGHEYGYTFGSGTRLTVV.

This clone appeared a few times. V usage is TRBV13 and J usage is TRBJ2-5; D remains ambiguous. V shed 0 bases and J shed 2 bases, with 10 bases lying between them. CDR3 length: 15 residues. Germline CDR1 is PRHDT and CDR2 is FYEKMQ (reference sequence). The CDR3 nucleotides are TGTGCCAGCAGCTTAGGGGGCCAAGGACAAGAGACCCAGTACTTC. Translation gives CASSLGGQGQETQYF.

The chain combines TRBV6-1 with TRBJ2-7; the D is unclear. The ends were cut back, 3 bases at V and 5 bases at J, with 17 bases in the middle. This CDR3 comprises 15 residues. The germline gives CDR1 MNHNS, CDR2 SASEGT. CDR3 bases: TGTGCCAGCAGTGAGCCCCCTCTTCGGGTAGACGAGCAGTACTTC. Protein: CASSEPPLRVDEQYF.

The CDR3 DNA reads TGTGCCAGCAGCTCAACAACAGGCTCTGGAAACACCATATATTTT. Translated: CASSSTTGSGNTIYF. This chain uses TRBV9 with TRBJ1-3, with D maybe TRBD1 (5 bases). CDR3 length: 15 amino acids. With 4 bases removed from V and 0 bases from J, the gap between germline ends came to 11 bases. Looked up from germline, CDR1 is SGDLS and CDR2 is YYNGEE.

The chain couples TRBV4-2 to TRBJ1-3; D unresolved. V was clipped by 0 bases and J by 4 bases, with 4 bases between them. The CDR3 length is 13 residues. In germline, CDR1 is LGHNA, CDR2 YNFKEQ. CDR3 DNA: TGTGCCAGCAGCCAAGATCCGGGAAACACCATATATTTT. This translates into CASSQDPGNTIYF.

The chain is built from TRBV28 and TRBJ2-7, with TRBD1 as a possible D gene (7 bases). The CDR3 spans 13 residues. The V and J ends lost 7 bases and 4 bases respectively, with 14 bases between them. Germline V gene lookup returns CDR1 MDHEN and CDR2 SYDVKM. As DNA, the CDR3 is TGTGCCAGCACTCAGACAGGGACTTACGAGCAGTACTTC. This sequence encodes CASTQTGTYEQYF.

This chain connects TRBV19 to TRBJ1-2; 9 bases align to TRBD1. The germline V gene has CDR1 LNHDA and CDR2 SQIVND (reference sequence). The ends lost 1 base at V and 2 bases at J; junction bases unmatched: 11. The CDR3 is 18 amino acids. The CDR3 reads CASSIALMGDRENYGYTF. Written as DNA, the CDR3 is TGTGCCAGTAGTATAGCTTTGATGGGGGACAGGGAGAACTATGGCTACACCTTC.

This chain connects TRBV2 to TRBJ1-1; D may be TRBD1 (6 bases). Between the trimmed V and J ends, which lost 8 bases and 5 bases, there was a span of 15 bases. Germline CDR1 is SNHLY and CDR2 is FYNNEI. The CDR3 spans 13 residues. CDR3 DNA sequence: TGTGCCAGCTGCGGACAGCCTGGGACTGAAGCTTTCTTT. This codes for CASCGQPGTEAFF.